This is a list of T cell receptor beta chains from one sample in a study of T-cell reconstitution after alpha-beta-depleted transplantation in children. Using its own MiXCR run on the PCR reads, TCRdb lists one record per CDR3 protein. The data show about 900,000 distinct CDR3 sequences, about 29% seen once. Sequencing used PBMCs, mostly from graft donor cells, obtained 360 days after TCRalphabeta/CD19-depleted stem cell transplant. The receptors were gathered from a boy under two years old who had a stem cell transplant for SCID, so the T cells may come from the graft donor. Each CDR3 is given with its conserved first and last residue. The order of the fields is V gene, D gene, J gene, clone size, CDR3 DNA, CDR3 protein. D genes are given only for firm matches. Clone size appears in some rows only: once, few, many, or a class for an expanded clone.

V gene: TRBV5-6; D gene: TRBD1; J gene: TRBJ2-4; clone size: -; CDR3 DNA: TGTGCCAGCAGCTTGTGGGACAGAAACATTCAGTACTTC; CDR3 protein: CASSLWDRNIQYF
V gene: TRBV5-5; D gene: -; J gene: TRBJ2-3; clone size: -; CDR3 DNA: TGTGCCAGCAGCCACGTCGTGGGCCCTGGGGATACGCAGTATTTT; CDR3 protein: CASSHVVGPGDTQYF
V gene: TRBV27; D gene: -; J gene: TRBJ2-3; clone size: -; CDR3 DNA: TGTGCCAGCAGCAGGACGGGGGATGATACAGATACGCAGTATTTT; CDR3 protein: CASSRTGDDTDTQYF
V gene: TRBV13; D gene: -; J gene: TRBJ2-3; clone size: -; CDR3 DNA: TGTGCCAGCAGCCCCGACCGACCCCCTGTGAACGGCATTTTT; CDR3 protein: CASSPDRPPVNGIF
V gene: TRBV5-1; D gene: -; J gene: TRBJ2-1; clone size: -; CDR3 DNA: TGCGCCAGCAGGGAGTCGGTAGCAGCCTACAATGAGCAGTTCTTC; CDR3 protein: CASRESVAAYNEQFF
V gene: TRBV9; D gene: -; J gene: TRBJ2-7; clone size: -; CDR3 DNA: TGTGCCAGCAGCGGTAACTACGCCGGACCCTACGAGCAGTACTTC; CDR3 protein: CASSGNYAGPYEQYF
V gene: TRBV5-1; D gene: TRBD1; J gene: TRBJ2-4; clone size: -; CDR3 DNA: TGCGCCAGCAGCTTGGCCCTTCCCCTTTGGACAGGACACCCCAGAGCCCAAAACATTCAGTACTTC; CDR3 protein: CASSLALPLWTGHPRAQNIQYF
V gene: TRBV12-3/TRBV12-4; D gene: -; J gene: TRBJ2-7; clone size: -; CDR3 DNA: TGTGCCAGCAGTTTGAGCGGCGGGGCGGGATCCTACGAGCAGTACTTC; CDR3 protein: CASSLSGGAGSYEQYF
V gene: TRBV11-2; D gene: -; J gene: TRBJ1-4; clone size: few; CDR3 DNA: TGTGCCAGCAGCGCAGGGACATCCAAACTGTTTTTT; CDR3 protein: CASSAGTSKLFF
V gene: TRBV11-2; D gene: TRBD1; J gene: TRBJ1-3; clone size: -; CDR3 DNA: TGTGCCAGCAGCTTTCCGGGACAGGGGGCTATGGGTGGAAACACCATATATTTT; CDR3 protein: CASSFPGQGAMGGNTIYF
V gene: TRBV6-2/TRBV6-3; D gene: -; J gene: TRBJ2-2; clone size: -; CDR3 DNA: TGTGCCAGCAGTTACAAGGCCGGGGAGCTGTTTTTT; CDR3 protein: CASSYKAGELFF
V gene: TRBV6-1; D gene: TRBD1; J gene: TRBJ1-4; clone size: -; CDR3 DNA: TGTGCCAGCAGGGACAGGGTTCACAATGAAAAACTGTTTTTT; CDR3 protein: CASRDRVHNEKLFF
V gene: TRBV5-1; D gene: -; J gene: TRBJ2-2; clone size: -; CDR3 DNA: TGCGCCAGCAGCATTCCCAGGGGTTCGGCCGGGGAGCTGTTTTTT; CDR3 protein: CASSIPRGSAGELFF
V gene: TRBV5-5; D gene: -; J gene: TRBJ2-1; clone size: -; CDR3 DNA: TGTGCCAGCAGCGTAGCGGACGGGGGGCCCTACAATGAGCAGTTCTTC; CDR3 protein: CASSVADGGPYNEQFF
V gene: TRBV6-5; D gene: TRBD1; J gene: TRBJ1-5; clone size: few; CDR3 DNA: TGTGCCAGCCGGGATGACAGGGTGGGTCAGCCCCAGCATTTT; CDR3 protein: CASRDDRVGQPQHF
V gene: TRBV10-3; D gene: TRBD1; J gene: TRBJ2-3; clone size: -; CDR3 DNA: TGTGCCATCAGTGGCCGGGACAGGGGGCTCTCGTCAGATACGCAGTATTTT; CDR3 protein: CAISGRDRGLSSDTQYF
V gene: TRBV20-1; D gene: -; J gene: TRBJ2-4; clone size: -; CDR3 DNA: TGCAGTGCTATTGCGATGACTAGTCACCGAAACATTCAGTACTTC; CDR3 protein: CSAIAMTSHRNIQYF
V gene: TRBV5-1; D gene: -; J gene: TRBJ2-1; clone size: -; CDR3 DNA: TGCGCCATCAAGGATGTTGTTTTAGGTGAGCAGTTCTTC; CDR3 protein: CAIKDVVLGEQFF
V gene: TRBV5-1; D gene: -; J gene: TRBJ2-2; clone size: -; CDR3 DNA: TGCGCCAGCAGCATACAGTGGGCCGGGGAGCTGTTTTTT; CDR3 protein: CASSIQWAGELFF
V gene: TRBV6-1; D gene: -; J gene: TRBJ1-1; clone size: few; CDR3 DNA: TGTGCCAGCAGTAAGAGGGGGGGCAGGGAGAACACTGAAGCTTTCTTT; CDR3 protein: CASSKRGGRENTEAFF
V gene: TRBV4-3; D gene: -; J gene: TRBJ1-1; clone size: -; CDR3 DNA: TGCGCCAGCAGCCAAGAAGCTGGGTCCGGGTCTGAAGCTTTCTTT; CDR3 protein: CASSQEAGSGSEAFF
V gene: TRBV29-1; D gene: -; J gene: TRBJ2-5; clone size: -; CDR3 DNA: TGCAGCGCCCCCCCCCTCGAGCACCAAGAGACCCAGTACTTC; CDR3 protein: CSAPPLEHQETQYF
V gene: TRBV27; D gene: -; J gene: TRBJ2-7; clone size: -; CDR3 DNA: TGTGCCAGCAGTTTAGTGGGGTCACAGCCCTACGAGCAGTACTTC; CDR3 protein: CASSLVGSQPYEQYF
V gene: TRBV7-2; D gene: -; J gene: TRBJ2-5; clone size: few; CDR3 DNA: TGTGCCAGCACCCTTATTCACCGGGGAGTCCAGTACTTC; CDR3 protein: CASTLIHRGVQYF
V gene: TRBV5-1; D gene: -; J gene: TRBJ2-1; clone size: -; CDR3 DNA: TGCGCCAGCAGCTTGGGGTGGGGTCGCTCCTACAATGAGCAGTTCTTC; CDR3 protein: CASSLGWGRSYNEQFF
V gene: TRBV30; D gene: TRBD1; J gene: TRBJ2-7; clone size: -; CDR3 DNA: TGTGCCTGGAGGTTGACAGGGTTAAAAGAGCAGTACTTC; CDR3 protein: CAWRLTGLKEQYF
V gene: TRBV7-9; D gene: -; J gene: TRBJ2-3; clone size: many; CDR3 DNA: TGTGCCAGCAGTTTAGGGACGACTAGCACAGATACGCAGTATTTT; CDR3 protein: CASSLGTTSTDTQYF
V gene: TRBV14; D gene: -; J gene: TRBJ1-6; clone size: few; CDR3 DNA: TGTGCCAGCAGCCAAGCCACCACCCTCCACTTT; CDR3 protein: CASSQATTLHF
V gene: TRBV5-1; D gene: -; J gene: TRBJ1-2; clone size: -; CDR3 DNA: TGCGCCAGCAGCTTGGAAGGGGAAGGCCATTTAATGAGGGGAAGCTATGGCTACACCTTC; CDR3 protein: CASSLEGEGHLMRGSYGYTF
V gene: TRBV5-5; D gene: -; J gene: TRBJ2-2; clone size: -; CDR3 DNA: TGTGCCAGCATGCCGACCGCGAACACCGGGGAGCTGTTTTTT; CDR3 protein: CASMPTANTGELFF
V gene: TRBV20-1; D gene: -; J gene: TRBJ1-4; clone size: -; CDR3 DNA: TGCAGTGCAAGGCATCCTACTAATGAAAAACTGTTTTTT; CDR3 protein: CSARHPTNEKLFF
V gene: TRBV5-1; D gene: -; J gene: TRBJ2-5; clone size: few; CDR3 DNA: TGCGCCAGCAGCCCCCCGACAAGAAGCCGACAAGAGACCCAGTACTTC; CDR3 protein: CASSPPTRSRQETQYF
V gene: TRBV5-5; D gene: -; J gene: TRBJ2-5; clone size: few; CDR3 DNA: TGTGCCAGCAGCTACTACGCCATCCAAGAGACCCAGTACTTC; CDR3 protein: CASSYYAIQETQYF